The next 23 T cell receptor beta chains were all read from a single sample in a study of shared clonotypes between healthy human individuals (TCRdb year 2020). Preparation of the library involved the immunoSEQ multiplex PCR assay. The table was pulled from immuneACCESS by TCRdb, which kept in-frame rearrangements only. Such tables lose some clones; where checked, under half of the loss comes from unresolved V genes, and the rest has no known cause. Counted in this sample were millions of clones; 85% to 95% of them appeared once. Clones ranked in the top ten supply 0.39% of the sample. The sequenced sample was naive CD4+ T cells from PBMCs. Sample cell subset or site, as interpreted from the label and publication: CD45RA+ positively selected. These receptors were collected from a man younger than 35 in good health. Some clones in this sample may be carry-over from other donors' samples.

The genes are TRBV5-6 and TRBJ2-1; D may be TRBD1 or TRBD2 (5 bases each). CDR1 and CDR2 from the germline V gene are SGHDT and YYEEEE. The CDR3 extends over 18 amino acids. V was cut by 0 bases and J by 1 base, with 17 bases left in between. The CDR3 here is CASSLDSRGRGSYNEQFF. The CDR3 DNA follows: TGTGCCAGCAGCTTGGACTCTCGGGGCCGGGGATCCTACAATGAGCAGTTCTTC.

This sequence joins TRBV5-1 and TRBJ1-5; possible D gene TRBD1, 6 bases. The CDR3 contains 14 residues. Germline V CDR1 and CDR2: SGHRS, YFSETQ. The V and J ends lost 0 bases and 6 bases respectively, with 10 bases between them. In nucleotides, the CDR3 is TGCGCCAGCAGCTTGGATGGACAGCTTCAGCCCCAGCATTTT. Translating it yields CASSLDGQLQPQHF.

The chain links TRBV29-1 to TRBJ2-6; D gene ambiguous. Germline CDR1 and CDR2: SQVTM and ANQGSEA. This CDR3 contains 14 residues. Between the trimmed V and J ends, which lost 4 bases and 1 base, there was a span of 8 bases. The CDR3 DNA reads TGCAGCGTTGGTTATTCGTCTGGGGCCAACGTCCTGACTTTC. It encodes CSVGYSSGANVLTF.

The rearrangement joins TRBV28 to TRBJ1-5; D is undetermined. The length of the CDR3 is 15 residues. Trimming removed 6 bases from V and 2 bases from J, with 14 bases in between. Per germline, CDR1 MDHEN and CDR2 SYDVKM. CDR3 loop: CASSQAQWGNQPQHF. The CDR3 coding sequence is TGTGCCAGCAGCCAGGCCCAGTGGGGCAATCAGCCCCAGCATTTT.

The chain links TRBV6-6 to TRBJ1-5; no clear D. CDR3 length: 15 amino acids. Looked up from germline, CDR1 is MNHNY and CDR2 is SVGAGI (reference sequence). V gave up 3 bases and J gave up 3 bases, with 12 bases separating them. In DNA form, the CDR3 reads TGTGCCAGCAGTTATGGTAGCAGCCTCAATCAGCCCCAGCATTTT. Protein sequence: CASSYGSSLNQPQHF.

V gene TRBV10-3 combines with J gene TRBJ2-2; 7 bases are a match to TRBD2. CDR3 length: 15 residues. Germline-derived CDR1 and CDR2 are ENHRY and SYGVKD. V lost 2 bases to trimming and J lost 0 bases; unmatched junction nucleotides: 0. The CDR3 sequence is CAISELAANTGELFF. The CDR3 nucleotides read TGTGCCATCAGTGAGCTAGCGGCGAACACCGGGGAGCTGTTTTTT.

This clone came up once. The chain has TRBV25-1 and TRBJ2-2, with D possibly matching TRBD1 (6 bases). CDR3 length: 14 residues. The ends were cut back, 7 bases at V and 7 bases at J, with 16 bases in the middle. Germline V gives CDR1 MGHDK, CDR2 SYGVNS. The DNA for the CDR3 is TGTGCCAGCAAACAGGGTCAGGATGGCGGGGAGCTGTTTTTT. Encoded protein: CASKQGQDGGELFF.

V is TRBV28 and J is TRBJ1-2; a weak D match, TRBD1 (5 bases). The CDR3 loop spans 15 amino acids. Germline lookup yields CDR1 MDHEN and CDR2 SYDVKM. V lost 0 bases to trimming and J lost 6 bases, with 14 bases between them. In nucleotides, the CDR3 is TGTGCCAGCAGTTTATGGCAGGAGGGGTCTGATGGCTACACCTTC. It is translated as CASSLWQEGSDGYTF.

The chain joins TRBV21-1 to TRBJ2-2; the tabulated D call, TRBD1, remains unverified against the DNA. TRBV21-1 is reported as a pseudogene. CDR3 length: 14 residues. The CDR3 DNA is TGTGCCAGCAACCGGACAGGGAACACCGGGGAGCTGTTTTTT. It codes for CASNRTGNTGELFF.

The CDR3 here is CASSLGLAGGSYEQFF. The CDR3 DNA reads TGTGCCAGCAGCTTAGGACTAGCGGGAGGGAGCTATGAGCAGTTCTTC. V gene TRBV11-3 combines with J gene TRBJ2-1; 14 nucleotides line up with TRBD2. From germline, CDR1 is SGHNT and CDR2 YENEEA. The CDR3 runs 16 residues. The ends lost 1 base at V and 8 bases at J; junction bases unmatched: 4. Full variable domain (outside the CDR3, taken from reference TRBV11-3 and TRBJ2-1): EAGVVQSPRYKIIEKKQPVAFWCNPISGHNTLYWYLQNLGQGPELLIRYENEEAVDDSQLPKDRFSAERLKGVDSTLKIQPAELGDSAVYLCASSLGLAGGSYEQFFGPGTRLTVL.

A few counts support this clone. The chain links TRBV19 to TRBJ1-5; D might be TRBD1 (5 bases). Per germline, CDR1 LNHDA and CDR2 SQIVND (reference sequence). With 3 bases removed from V and 4 bases from J, the gap between germline ends came to 10 bases. The CDR3 has 14 residues. This chain's CDR3 is CASSIRTSNQPQHF. CDR3 sequence (DNA): TGTGCCAGTAGTATCAGGACAAGTAATCAGCCCCAGCATTTT.

The chain combines TRBV6-6 with TRBJ2-3; the D is unclear. Germline V gene data show CDR1 as MNHNY and CDR2 as SVGAGI (reference sequence). CDR3 size: 15 residues. V shed 2 bases and J shed 0 bases, with 9 bases lying between them. CDR3 nucleotides: TGTGCCAGCAGTTACCAAAGGACGAGCACAGATACGCAGTATTTT. Residues: CASSYQRTSTDTQYF.

The J gene is TRBJ2-7, the V gene TRBV5-1, with 8 positions matching TRBD2. V shed 0 bases and J 12 bases; nucleotides not matched to a gene: 11. Per germline, CDR1 SGHRS and CDR2 YFSETQ. This CDR3 region has 14 residues. CDR3 in DNA: TGCGCCAGCAGCTTGGCGGTAGCGGGAAGGTATCCGTACTTC. Translating it yields CASSLAVAGRYPYF.

The chain employs TRBV4-2 and TRBJ2-3, with 9 positions matching TRBD2. CDR3 length: 16 residues. J gave up 3 bases and V 2 bases, and 6 bases lay outside the gene matches. Germline CDR1 and CDR2: LGHNA and YNFKEQ. DNA of the CDR3: TGTGCCAGCAGCCAAAGGCTGAGCGGGAGGACAGATACGCAGTATTTT. It is translated as CASSQRLSGRTDTQYF.

This chain uses TRBV28 with TRBJ1-1, with TRBD1 matching over 9 bases. Germline values: CDR1 MDHEN, CDR2 SYDVKM. This CDR3 has 14 amino acids. V trimming: 5 bases; J trimming: 6 bases; junction bases outside the gene matches: 7. The CDR3 coding sequence is TGTGCCAGCAGTAACGGACAGGGGAGCGCTGAAGCTTTCTTT. Translation: CASSNGQGSAEAFF.

The genes are TRBV5-8 and TRBJ2-5, with 11 bases identical to TRBD2. Germline V gene lookup returns CDR1 SGHTS and CDR2 YDEGEE. CDR3 length: 17 residues. With V trimmed by 4 bases and J by 4 bases, 12 bases remained unmatched. CDR3 in amino acids: CASSPGTSGPRVETQYF. DNA for the CDR3: TGTGCCAGCAGCCCCGGGACTAGCGGACCTAGGGTAGAGACCCAGTACTTC. The entire variable domain, with the rest obtained from reference TRBV5-8 and TRBJ2-5, is as follows: EAGVTQSPTHLIKTRGQQATLRCSPISGHTSVYWYQQALGLGLQFLLWYDEGEERNRGNFPPRFSGRQFPNYSSELNVNALELEDSALYLCASSPGTSGPRVETQYFGPGTRLLVL.

The chain combines TRBV6-4 with TRBJ2-7, with 8 nucleotides matching TRBD2. Germline V gene sequence: CDR1 MRHNA, CDR2 SNTAGT. The CDR3 is 17 amino acids. Trimming took 7 bases from V and 4 from J; bases not matched to a gene: 18. CDR3 region: CASTEGREDLPLYEQYF. The CDR3 DNA is TGTGCCAGCACAGAAGGGCGGGAGGACTTGCCACTTTACGAGCAGTACTTC.

The chain couples TRBV7-2 to TRBJ2-3; TRBD1 matches at 7 bases. This CDR3 spans 14 amino acids. In germline, CDR1 is SGHTA, CDR2 FQGNSA. V dropped 2 bases and J dropped 3; count of bases not matched to a gene: 2. The CDR3 DNA sequence: TGTGCCAGCAGCTTACAGGGGGAGACAGATACGCAGTATTTT. Its protein product is CASSLQGETDTQYF.

The rearrangement joins TRBV14 to TRBJ2-7, with 11 bases identical to TRBD2. Germline V gene data show CDR1 as SGHDN and CDR2 as FVKESK. This CDR3 has 20 amino acids. V trimming: 0 bases; J trimming: 3 bases; junction bases outside the gene matches: 16. CDR3 loop: CASSQDPFGGTSGSFYEQYF. For the CDR3, the DNA is TGTGCCAGCAGCCAAGATCCTTTTGGGGGAACTAGCGGGAGCTTCTACGAGCAGTACTTC.

The genes are TRBV28 and TRBJ1-5, with D possibly matching TRBD1 (6 bases). From germline, CDR1 is MDHEN and CDR2 SYDVKM. V lost 10 bases and J 1 base, leaving 20 bases between the germline ends. CDR3 length: 16 amino acids. The CDR3 sequence is CATHGSGAPSNQPQHF. The CDR3 coding sequence is TGTGCCACCCACGGTTCGGGGGCGCCCAGCAATCAGCCCCAGCATTTT.

The CDR3: CATSRAPAGGYGYTF. The CDR3 DNA is TGTGCCACCAGCAGAGCCCCTGCAGGGGGCTATGGCTACACCTTC. The rearrangement joins TRBV15 to TRBJ1-2; 7 bases agree with TRBD1. V gave up 1 base and J gave up 4 bases; unmatched junction bases: 6. The CDR3 is 15 residues long. Germline V gene data show CDR1 as LNHNV and CDR2 as YYDKDF (reference sequence).

The chain joins TRBV6-1 to TRBJ1-2, with a possible D match to TRBD1 (5 bases). The germline V gene encodes CDR1 MNHNS and CDR2 SASEGT. V was shortened by 4 bases and J by 4 bases, with 13 bases between the two germline ends. CDR3 length: 14 residues. CDR3 coding DNA: TGTGCCAGCAGTGCCCCCGGAGGGGCCTATGGCTACACCTTC. Amino acid sequence: CASSAPGGAYGYTF.

The J gene is TRBJ1-2, the V gene TRBV28, with D perhaps TRBD1 (6 bases). Trimming left V 6 bases short and J 5 bases short, with 22 bases between. This CDR3 region has 16 residues. Germline V lookup: CDR1 MDHEN, CDR2 SYDVKM. DNA of the CDR3: TGTGCCAGCAGCCTCAAGGGGGACGCTCGAATATATGGCTACACCTTC. Protein: CASSLKGDARIYGYTF.